This is a list of T cell receptor beta chains from one sample in a study of cytomegalovirus exposure and HLA in healthy donors. Sequencing used immunoSEQ multiplex PCR; TCRdb keeps in-frame clones, though not all of them. The sample has around 150,000 clones, 84% seen once. The sequenced sample consisted of PBMCs. These receptors were collected from a man aged 25 to 40 in good health and CMV-seropositive. Each CDR3 is given with its conserved first and last residue. The D gene is left open where the match is weak. The size field is filled for only some rows; it gives once, few, many or a size class.

j_call | clone_size | d_call | v_call | cdr3_aa | cdr3_nt
TRBJ2-5 | - | - | TRBV28 | CASSLWSTREETQYF | TGTGCCAGCAGTTTATGGAGTACTCGCGAAGAGACCCAGTACTTC
TRBJ1-2 | - | - | TRBV5-6 | CASSQASVGVHGYTF | TGTGCCAGCAGCCAGGCGTCCGTGGGCGTGCATGGCTACACCTTC
TRBJ2-1 | - | - | TRBV12-5 | CASGSSSPTSYNEQFF | TGTGCTAGTGGTTCCTCGTCACCTACCTCCTACAATGAGCAGTTCTTC
TRBJ2-1 | - | TRBD2 | TRBV5-1 | CASSLEAGDYNEQFF | TGCGCCAGCAGCTTGGAGGCGGGGGACTACAATGAGCAGTTCTTC
TRBJ1-5 | - | - | TRBV19 | CASSMGNNQPQHF | TGTGCCAGTAGTATGGGCAACAATCAGCCCCAGCATTTT
TRBJ2-7 | - | - | TRBV27 | CASSTWDFRGKNEQYF | TGTGCCAGCAGTACCTGGGACTTTCGAGGGAAGAACGAGCAGTACTTC
TRBJ2-1 | - | TRBD2 | TRBV7-2 | CASSFSSGNNNEQFF | TGTGCCAGCAGCTTCTCTAGCGGGAACAACAATGAGCAGTTCTTC
TRBJ1-5 | - | TRBD1 | TRBV5-5 | CASSFTGGSDQPQHF | TGTGCCAGCAGCTTTACAGGGGGCTCGGATCAGCCCCAGCATTTT
TRBJ1-4 | - | - | TRBV28 | CASSLRFLPTTNEKLFF | TGTGCCAGCAGTTTGAGGTTCTTACCGACAACTAATGAAAAACTGTTTTTT
TRBJ1-4 | - | - | TRBV15 | CATSRGQPNEKLFF | TGTGCCACCAGCAGAGGGCAACCAAATGAAAAACTGTTTTTT
TRBJ1-1 | - | - | TRBV6-4 | CASSGGDSGTEAFF | TGTGCCAGCAGTGGAGGAGATAGTGGCACTGAAGCTTTCTTT
TRBJ2-7 | - | - | TRBV29-1 | CSVEETTGLYEQYF | TGCAGCGTTGAAGAGACTACAGGGCTCTACGAGCAGTACTTC
TRBJ2-3 | once | - | TRBV13 | CASSLELEVDTQYF | TGTGCCAGCAGCTTAGAACTAGAGGTAGATACGCAGTATTTT
TRBJ1-2 | once | - | TRBV28 | CASSLAESNYGYTF | TGTGCCAGCAGTTTGGCCGAATCTAACTATGGCTACACCTTC
TRBJ2-3 | - | - | TRBV7-2 | CASRYGGGPTDTQYF | TGTGCCAGCAGGTACGGCGGGGGCCCCACAGATACGCAGTATTTT
TRBJ2-7 | - | - | TRBV7-9 | CASSSGEQYF | TGTGCCAGCAGTTCGGGCGAGCAGTACTTC
TRBJ2-7 | once | - | TRBV30 | CAWSRENEQYF | TGTGCCTGGAGTAGGGAGAACGAGCAGTACTTC
TRBJ2-1 | - | - | TRBV7-2 | CASSLEWGESEQFF | TGTGCCAGCAGCTTAGAATGGGGAGAATCTGAGCAGTTCTTC
TRBJ2-7 | - | TRBD2 | TRBV29-1 | CSVQDGARLAGNSYEQYF | TGCAGCGTCCAGGACGGTGCAAGACTAGCGGGAAACTCCTACGAGCAGTACTTC
TRBJ2-7 | - | TRBD2 | TRBV9 | CASSVAGAAGVHEQYF | TGTGCCAGCAGCGTAGCAGGAGCAGCGGGAGTGCACGAGCAGTACTTC
TRBJ1-1 | - | - | TRBV5-1 | CASSFTENTEAFF | TGCGCCAGCAGTTTTACAGAGAACACTGAAGCTTTCTTT
TRBJ1-5 | - | TRBD1 | TRBV9 | CASSQGAVGPQHF | TGTGCCAGCAGTCAGGGGGCGGTAGGTCCCCAGCATTTT
TRBJ1-2 | - | TRBD1 | TRBV4-1 | CASSYTGTGVGYGYTF | TGCGCCAGCAGCTACACCGGGACAGGAGTGGGGTATGGCTACACCTTC
TRBJ2-7 | - | - | TRBV2 | CASSGPLVAAYEQYF | TGTGCCAGCAGTGGGCCTTTGGTAGCGGCCTACGAGCAGTACTTC
TRBJ2-5 | once | TRBD2 | TRBV28 | CASSLLASGGLETQYF | TGTGCCAGCAGTTTATTGGCTAGCGGGGGGTTAGAGACCCAGTACTTC
TRBJ2-3 | - | - | TRBV6-4 | CASSVLHSDTQYF | TGTGCCAGCAGTGTTTTACATTCAGATACGCAGTATTTT
TRBJ2-2 | - | - | TRBV7-2 | CASSLGGRRTGELFF | TGTGCCAGCAGCTTAGGGGGCCGGCGCACCGGGGAGCTGTTTTTT
TRBJ1-5 | - | - | TRBV29-1 | CSVEDGLVPNQPQHF | TGCAGCGTTGAAGATGGGCTCGTCCCCAATCAGCCCCAGCATTTT
TRBJ2-1 | - | - | TRBV12-5 | CASAESSYNEQFF | TGTGCTAGTGCCGAGAGCTCCTACAATGAGCAGTTCTTC
TRBJ2-7 | - | - | TRBV6-1 | CASSPSSGSTYEQYF | TGTGCCAGCAGCCCCTCGTCGGGGTCCACCTACGAGCAGTACTTC
TRBJ1-1 | - | - | TRBV5-1 | CASSAGNTEAFF | TGCGCCAGCAGCGCAGGGAACACTGAAGCTTTCTTT
TRBJ2-7 | - | TRBD2 | TRBV7-2 | CASSLSTSGIYEQYF | TGTGCCAGCAGCTTATCGACTAGCGGGATCTACGAGCAGTACTTC
TRBJ1-4 | - | TRBD1 | TRBV25-1 | CASSGQGRTTNEKLFF | TGTGCCAGCAGTGGACAGGGGCGAACAACTAATGAAAAACTGTTTTTT
TRBJ1-6 | few | - | TRBV4-3 | CASSQEVHNLGDSPLHF | TGCGCCAGCAGCCAAGAGGTACATAACCTGGGAGATTCACCCCTCCACTTT
TRBJ2-5 | - | TRBD1 | TRBV2 | CASSEDRPQETQYF | TGTGCCAGCAGTGAGGACAGGCCTCAAGAGACCCAGTACTTC
TRBJ2-1 | - | TRBD2 | TRBV28 | CASSLWTSGHNEQFF | TGTGCCAGCAGTTTATGGACTAGCGGACACAATGAGCAGTTCTTC
TRBJ1-2 | - | TRBD1 | TRBV4-1 | CASSQTTGANYGYTF | TGCGCCAGCAGCCAAACGACAGGGGCTAACTATGGCTACACCTTC